The 16 T cell receptor beta chains below were found in one sample sequenced in a study of blood T cell repertoires in COVID-19. Sequencing was performed with immunoSEQ multiplex PCR; in TCRdb, only in-frame clones are kept and a portion is missing. The sample has 250,000 to 300,000 clones, roughly nine tenths seen once; the top ten hold 12%. The sequenced sample was peripheral blood. The receptors were gathered from a woman aged 25 to 45 with COVID-19, enrolled during active disease.

This chain connects TRBV2 to TRBJ1-5; 11 bases line up with TRBD1. The germline gives CDR1 SNHLY, CDR2 FYNNEI. This CDR3 has 15 amino acids. V lost 2 bases and J lost 6; bases outside the gene matches: 3. CDR3 nucleotide sequence: TGTGCCAGCAGTGAACTGGGGACAGGGGGTCAGCCCCAGCATTTT. Translating gives CASSELGTGGQPQHF.

The chain links TRBV11-2 to TRBJ2-7, with TRBD2 matching over 11 bases. In germline, CDR1 is SGHAT, CDR2 FQNNGV. The CDR3 is 18 amino acids. V dropped 5 bases and J dropped 3; count of bases not matched to a gene: 15. CDR3 residues: CASSVYPLTSGGFYEQYF. CDR3 DNA sequence: TGTGCCAGCAGCGTATACCCCCTCACTAGCGGGGGATTCTACGAGCAGTACTTC.

Notes on this clone: One end of the junction does not line up with germline, which may come from a read error. V and J are TRBV3-1 (or the pseudogene TRBV3-2) and TRBJ2-5; 8 nucleotides agree with TRBD2. Germline V lookup: CDR1 LGHDT, CDR2 YNNKEL (reference sequence). This CDR3 contains 12 residues. The CDR3 nucleotides are TGTGCCAGCAGCCAAGGCGGGGGGCCCCGGCACTTC. Translating it yields CASSQGGGPRHF.

The chain has TRBV11-3 and TRBJ2-1; 7 nucleotides match TRBD1. The germline V gene has CDR1 SGHNT and CDR2 YENEEA. J lost 3 bases, V lost 2 bases, and 7 bases had no gene match. This CDR3 has 16 residues. This chain's CDR3 is CASSLRGPGVYNEQFF. The CDR3 DNA follows: TGTGCCAGCAGCTTAAGGGGGCCTGGGGTCTACAATGAGCAGTTCTTC.

This rearrangement joins TRBV6-5 to TRBJ1-1; TRBD1 aligns across 10 bases. This CDR3 spans 14 amino acids. Trimming at V came to 7 bases and at J to 2 bases, leaving 4 bases not matched to a gene. CDR1 and CDR2 (germline): MNHEY, SVGAGI. CDR3 sequence: CASNGQGVNTEAFF. The CDR3 DNA reads as TGTGCCAGCAATGGACAGGGGGTTAACACTGAAGCTTTCTTT.

There are a few counts of this clone. The chain carries TRBV3-1 (or the pseudogene TRBV3-2) and TRBJ2-7; D remains ambiguous. Germline CDR1 reads LGHDT; CDR2 reads YNNKEL (reference sequence). The CDR3 spans 14 residues. V lost 1 base and J lost 13, with 20 bases in between. This CDR3 reads CASSQVKDNPRVYF. The CDR3, as DNA: TGTGCCAGCAGCCAAGTGAAAGACAACCCTCGCGTCTACTTC.

This sequence joins TRBV10-3 and TRBJ2-7; TRBD2 agrees at 13 bases. Unmatched junction bases numbered 5, after V lost 10 bases and J lost 2 bases. The CDR3 loop spans 14 amino acids. Germline CDR1 ENHRY, CDR2 SYGVKD. DNA of the CDR3: TGTGCCACCGCCGGGACTAGCGGGACCTACGAGCAGTACTTC. Amino acid sequence: CATAGTSGTYEQYF.

The rearrangement joins TRBV7-9 to TRBJ1-4; maybe TRBD1 (6 bases). Germline V CDR1 and CDR2: SEHNR, FQNEAQ (reference sequence). The CDR3 is made up of 16 amino acids. Trimming stripped 5 bases from V and 6 bases from J, with 19 bases between. CDR3 sequence: CASSPSPDSPHEKLFF. In nucleotides, the CDR3 is TGTGCCAGCAGCCCCTCGCCGGACAGCCCGCATGAAAAACTGTTTTTT.

This clone was detected only a few times. The V gene is TRBV4-2, the J gene TRBJ1-3; D call uncertain. CDR1 and CDR2 from the germline V gene are LGHNA and YNFKEQ. The CDR3 totals 15 residues. V was clipped by 0 bases and J by 0 bases, with 6 bases between them. The CDR3 bases are TGTGCCAGCAGCCAAGAGCGTATCTCTGGAAACACCATATATTTT. Translated: CASSQERISGNTIYF.

The rearrangement links TRBV27 to TRBJ1-5; TRBD1 matches 7 bases. This CDR3 has 14 amino acids. The germline CDR1 and CDR2 sequences are MNHEY and SMNVEV (reference sequence). V was clipped by 5 bases and J by 7 bases; unmatched bases: 8. CDR3 protein: CASSPLGGVQPQHF. The CDR3 nucleotides are TGTGCCAGCAGTCCCCTAGGGGGCGTGCAGCCCCAGCATTTT.

The CDR3: CASALEVAGYNEQFF. For the CDR3, the DNA is TGTGCCAGCGCGCTTGAGGTAGCGGGGTACAATGAGCAGTTCTTC. The chain joins TRBV25-1 to TRBJ2-1, with 8 bases identical to TRBD2. With 8 bases clipped from V and 4 bases from J, the junction kept 10 bases outside the gene matches. Germline V lookup: CDR1 MGHDK, CDR2 SYGVNS. This CDR3 has 15 residues.

This clone was observed a single time. This chain uses TRBV3-1 (or the pseudogene TRBV3-2) with TRBJ2-5, with 9 bases matching TRBD1. V was clipped by 1 base and J by 5 bases; unmatched bases: 26. Germline V gene sequence: CDR1 LGHDT, CDR2 YNNKEL (reference sequence). This CDR3 has 22 amino acids. CDR3 region: CASSQGLHLGTGFSIGSETQYF. CDR3 DNA: TGTGCCAGCAGCCAAGGGTTGCACTTAGGGACAGGGTTCTCAATTGGGTCGGAGACCCAGTACTTC.

This chain links TRBV6-1 with TRBJ1-2; D gene unclear. V lost 2 bases to trimming and J lost 4 bases, with 8 bases between them. CDR3 length: 13 residues. Germline-derived CDR1 and CDR2 are MNHNS and SASEGT. The CDR3 bases are TGTGCCAGCAGTGAATCCGGGATCTATGGCTACACCTTC. Its protein product is CASSESGIYGYTF.

The chain links TRBV11-2 to TRBJ2-7, with unresolved D. CDR1 and CDR2 (germline): SGHAT, FQNNGV. Trimming shortened V by 0 bases and J by 3 bases, and 6 bases separated the two germline ends. The CDR3 loop spans 13 amino acids. CDR3 region: CASSLDPRYEQYF. The CDR3 DNA sequence: TGTGCCAGCAGCTTAGACCCCCGCTACGAGCAGTACTTC.

The chain uses TRBV6-5 and TRBJ1-6; 9 nucleotides agree with TRBD1. CDR3 length: 15 residues. Germline assignment: CDR1 MNHEY and CDR2 SVGAGI. Trimming at V came to 4 bases and at J to 10 bases, leaving 8 bases not matched to a gene. For the CDR3, the DNA is TGTGCCAGCAGTTGGGGACAGGGTTGGGGATCACCCCTCCACTTT. It specifies CASSWGQGWGSPLHF.

This clone has only a few counts. CDR3 DNA: TGTGCCAGCAGCTTAGGGCGGACAAATGGCTACACCTTC. Translation gives CASSLGRTNGYTF. This chain connects TRBV11-2 to TRBJ1-2; D might be TRBD1 (5 bases). The CDR3 consists of 13 residues. V lost 1 base and J 6 bases, leaving 9 bases between the germline ends. Looked up from germline, CDR1 is SGHAT and CDR2 is FQNNGV.